This T cell receptor (beta chain) was recovered during a study of blood T cell repertoires in COVID-19. Study-wide background: Some COVID-19 samples were acute and others convalescent; all came from the United States, Italy and Spain. PBMCs, B-cell-depleted T cells, or T cells were the source of the cDNA or gDNA that made up the material.

The protocol was immunoSEQ multiplex PCR, while the TCRdb copy is restricted to in-frame clones and leaves out a portion. The sample holds over 85,000 clones; about 90% are singletons and the top ten take around 4%. The length of the CDR3 is 13 residues. Trimming stripped 0 bases from V and 6 bases from J, with 6 bases between. CDR1 is LGHDT and CDR2 is YNNKEL in the germline V gene (reference sequence). Patients from Seattle were sampled longitudinally, starting during active infection. The sample was peripheral blood. This clonotype was obtained from a human donor with COVID-19, enrolled during active disease. The donor label of this sample is uncertain. V and J are TRBV3-1 (or the pseudogene TRBV3-2) and TRBJ1-5; D is unclear. The CDR3 loop is CASSQDRFQPQHF. CDR3 DNA: TGTGCCAGCAGCCAAGACAGATTTCAGCCCCAGCATTTT.